Sequencing of this T cell receptor beta chain was carried out in a study of neurological immune-mediated disorders. TCRdb re-derived calls from the 5' RACE reads in MiXCR, one entry per CDR3 protein. The sample lists about 74,000 distinct CDR3 sequences, less than 5.5% occurring once. This clonotype was observed many times. Trimming took off 1 base at V and 5 bases at J, with 13 bases between the two ends. Germline values: CDR1 MNHNS, CDR2 SASEGT. The CDR3 has 15 residues. Sequencing was performed on PBMCs. The TCR comes from a man aged 18 to 29 with multiple sclerosis. V gene TRBV6-1 combines with J gene TRBJ2-3; D assignment may be TRBD1 or TRBD2 (5 bases each). CDR3 nucleotide sequence: TGTGCCAGCAGTGAAGTTACCGGGACGGTAGATACGCAGTATTTT. It yields the protein CASSEVTGTVDTQYF.